The clone carrying this TCR beta chain was observed at least ten times. At one end, the junction sequence differs from germline, possibly due to a read error. This sample stems from a study of T cells in Graves' hyperthyroidism and ophthalmopathy. The CDR3 extends over 13 amino acids. Germline assignment: CDR1 SSHAT and CDR2 FNYEAQ (reference sequence). RNA transcripts served as the template for amplifying TCR beta CDR3 regions. First-round RT-PCR with HTBI primers amplified the TCR CDR3 region. TCRdb passed the multiplex PCR reads through MiXCR, listing each CDR3 protein once. The sample lists around 720,000 distinct CDR3 sequences, 35% occurring once.

This receptor was obtained from a woman between 35 and 50 years old with Graves' hyperthyroidism. The sample was blood. This chain connects TRBV7-7 to TRBJ2-5; 10 bases align to TRBD1. This CDR3 is CASSGTGAETQYF. As DNA, the CDR3 is TGTGCTAGCAGCGGGACAGGGGCGGAGACCCAGTACTTC.